This TCR beta chain was sequenced for a study of cytomegalovirus exposure and HLA in healthy donors. Study-wide findings and caveats: The finding came from a later analysis; first-cohort TCR clusters tended to co-occur in the roughly 120 validation repertoires. Cytomegalovirus-associated TCR beta chains were listed, numbering under 200.

V shed 4 bases and J 4 bases; nucleotides not matched to a gene: 8. The CDR3 is made up of 15 amino acids. Germline CDR1 LNHDA, CDR2 SQIVND (reference sequence). Assay: immunoSEQ multiplex PCR; the TCRdb copy retains only in-frame clones and omits some. There are approximately 160,000 clones in the sample; around 90% occur only once, and 3% lies in the top ten. As to this clone: What it binds is unknown.

Material for sequencing was PBMCs. The chain carries TRBV19 and TRBJ2-5, with 8 bases matching TRBD1. The clonotype comes from a woman in her late teens or twenties in good health and CMV-seropositive. The CDR3 nucleotides are TGTGCCAGTAGTACCACAGGGGGGTACGGAGAGACCCAGTACTTC. This sequence encodes CASSTTGGYGETQYF.